The 14 T cell receptor beta chains presented below share a single source sample, sequenced in a study of blood T cell repertoires in COVID-19. Here immunoSEQ multiplex PCR was the method, and the copy in TCRdb shows in-frame clones only, minus some. Among approximately 350,000 clones listed, around 89% were seen once. The sequenced sample consisted of PBMCs or T cells enriched from blood (not recorded which). Every receptor here comes from a man between 18 and 35 years old who had recovered from COVID-19.

This clone has a single count. The gene calls are TRBV5-1 and TRBJ1-1, with 7 bases identical to TRBD1. J was trimmed by 0 bases and V by 5 bases; bases with no gene match: 4. In germline, CDR1 is SGHRS, CDR2 YFSETQ. The CDR3 has 14 residues. The CDR3 region has the DNA TGCGCCAGCAGAGGGGGCCCAATGAACACTGAAGCTTTCTTT. Translation: CASRGGPMNTEAFF. The entire variable domain, with the rest obtained from reference TRBV5-1 and TRBJ1-1, is as follows: KAGVTQTPRYLIKTRGQQVTLSCSPISGHRSVSWYQQTPGQGLQFLFEYFSETQRNKGNFPGRFSGRQFSNSRSEMNVSTLELGDSALYLCASRGGPMNTEAFFGQGTRLTVV.

The genes are TRBV19 and TRBJ2-1; D is undetermined. Germline CDR1 reads LNHDA; CDR2 reads SQIVND (reference sequence). The CDR3 has 16 amino acids. Trimming cost V 7 bases and J 3 bases, with 19 bases left between them. In DNA form, the CDR3 reads TGTGCCAGTACCCATCGGGTCACGATGGGCTACAATGAGCAGTTCTTC. Its protein product is CASTHRVTMGYNEQFF.

This clone was detected a few times. The chain links TRBV19 to TRBJ1-2; 7 nucleotides match TRBD1. Trimming took 10 bases from V and 2 from J; bases not matched to a gene: 10. CDR3 size: 14 residues. Germline lookup yields CDR1 LNHDA and CDR2 SQIVND (reference sequence). The DNA of the CDR3 is TGTGCCACCCTACAGGGGCCCCAAAACTATGGCTACACCTTC. Its translation is CATLQGPQNYGYTF.

CDR3 nucleotide sequence: TGCGCCAGCAGCTTGACGGGGGGCAATGAGGAGACCCAGTACTTC. This encodes CASSLTGGNEETQYF. The J gene is TRBJ2-5, the V gene TRBV5-1, with D possibly TRBD2 on 7 matching bases. This CDR3 is built from 15 residues. CDR1 and CDR2 from the germline V gene are SGHRS and YFSETQ. Trimming removed 1 base at V and 5 bases at J, with 15 bases between.

V is TRBV7-9 and J is TRBJ2-1; D perhaps matches TRBD2 (5 bases). Trimming removed 4 bases at V and 1 base at J, with 14 bases between. The CDR3 has 16 amino acids. Germline loops: CDR1 SEHNR, CDR2 FQNEAQ (reference sequence). CDR3 DNA: TGTGCCAGCAGCTCTCCTTCGCGGGTTTCCTACAATGAGCAGTTCTTC. It translates to CASSSPSRVSYNEQFF.

The rearrangement uses TRBV10-3 and TRBJ1-1; D may be TRBD1 (5 bases). This CDR3 contains 16 residues. The germline V gene has CDR1 ENHRY and CDR2 SYGVKD. With 2 bases removed from V and 1 base from J, the gap between germline ends came to 14 bases. Here the CDR3 reads CAISEGGGVRNTEAFF. For the CDR3, the DNA is TGTGCCATCAGTGAGGGAGGAGGGGTTAGGAACACTGAAGCTTTCTTT.

This clone has only a few counts. CDR3 amino acids: CASSIPGLDYGYTF. The CDR3 nucleotides read TGTGCCAGTAGTATTCCGGGGTTGGACTATGGCTACACCTTC. This sequence joins TRBV19 and TRBJ1-2, with D uncertain. In germline, CDR1 is LNHDA, CDR2 SQIVND (reference sequence). This CDR3 has 14 residues. V was cut by 3 bases and J by 3 bases, with 11 bases left in between.

This chain connects TRBV3-1 (or the pseudogene TRBV3-2) to TRBJ2-1; D ambiguous. Germline V gives CDR1 LGHDT, CDR2 YNNKEL (reference sequence). The germline V and J ends were trimmed by 0 bases and 3 bases, with 6 bases remaining between them. The CDR3 length is 14 residues. DNA of the CDR3: TGTGCCAGCAGCCAAGATGGCAGCTACAATGAGCAGTTCTTC. It encodes CASSQDGSYNEQFF.

The CDR3 coding sequence is TGCAGCGGAACGGGACAGATGAACACTGAAGCTTTCTTT. Encoded protein: CSGTGQMNTEAFF. The chain has TRBV29-1 and TRBJ1-1; 7 bases line up with TRBD1. The CDR3 totals 13 residues. Germline-derived CDR1 and CDR2 are SQVTM and ANQGSEA. The V and J ends lost 7 bases and 0 bases, in that order; junction bases with no gene match: 5.

The chain carries TRBV25-1 and TRBJ1-5, with 7 bases identical to TRBD1. This CDR3 has 14 amino acids. Germline V gene sequence: CDR1 MGHDK, CDR2 SYGVNS. V was clipped by 6 bases and J by 5 bases; unmatched bases: 7. CDR3 residues: CASRQTGTDQPQHF. DNA for the CDR3: TGTGCCAGCAGGCAGACAGGGACAGATCAGCCCCAGCATTTT.

The rearrangement links TRBV19 to TRBJ1-5, with D unclear. Trimming left V 5 bases short and J 7 bases short, with 12 bases between. This CDR3 contains 13 residues. Per the germline V gene, CDR1 is LNHDA and CDR2 is SQIVND (reference sequence). In DNA, the CDR3 is TGTGCCAGTAGTCCGAGTAAGCCGCAGCCCCAGCATTTT. Protein: CASSPSKPQPQHF.

The gene calls are TRBV19 and TRBJ2-2; 11 bases align to TRBD1. The germline V gene encodes CDR1 LNHDA and CDR2 SQIVND (reference sequence). After removal of 5 bases from V and 4 bases from J, the junction contained 6 bases not matched to a gene. CDR3 size: 16 residues. CDR3 region: CASSVLGQGGTGELFF. The CDR3 bases are TGTGCCAGTAGTGTCTTGGGACAGGGGGGCACCGGGGAGCTGTTTTTT.

V is TRBV6-2 or TRBV6-3 and J is TRBJ2-4; maybe TRBD1 (5 bases). The CDR3 consists of 16 residues. Trimming took off 5 bases at V and 0 bases at J, with 14 bases between the two ends. Germline V lookup: CDR1 MNHEY, CDR2 SVGEGT. The CDR3 spells CASSQGRSLAKNIQYF. The CDR3 coding sequence is TGTGCCAGCAGTCAGGGAAGGTCTCTAGCCAAAAACATTCAGTACTTC.

The V gene is TRBV14, the J gene TRBJ1-2; weak D call: TRBD1 (5 bases). V lost 6 bases and J 4 bases, leaving 15 bases between the germline ends. The CDR3 contains 14 residues. The germline gives CDR1 SGHDN, CDR2 FVKESK. The CDR3 here is CASSPYRKPYGYTF. The CDR3, as DNA: TGTGCCAGCAGTCCCTACAGGAAACCCTATGGCTACACCTTC.